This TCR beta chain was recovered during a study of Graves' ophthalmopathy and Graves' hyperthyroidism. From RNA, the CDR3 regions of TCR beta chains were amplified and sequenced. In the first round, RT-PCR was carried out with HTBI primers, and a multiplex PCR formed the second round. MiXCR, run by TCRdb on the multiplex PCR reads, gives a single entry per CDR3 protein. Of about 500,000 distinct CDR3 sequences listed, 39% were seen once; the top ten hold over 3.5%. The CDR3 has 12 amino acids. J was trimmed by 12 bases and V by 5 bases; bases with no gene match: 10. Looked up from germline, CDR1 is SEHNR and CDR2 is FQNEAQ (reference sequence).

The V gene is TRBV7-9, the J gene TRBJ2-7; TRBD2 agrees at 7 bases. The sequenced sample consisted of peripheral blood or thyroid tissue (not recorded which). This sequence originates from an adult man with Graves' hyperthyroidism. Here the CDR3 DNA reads TGTGCCAGCAGCCCCCCGGAGACTAGCAGGTACTTC. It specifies CASSPPETSRYF.